This T cell receptor (beta chain) emerged from a study of cytomegalovirus exposure and HLA in healthy donors. Study at large: Earlier results showed 120 million or so unique TCR beta sequences derived from roughly 180 million T cells. Counted in an early data release were approximately 85 million unique TCRs from HLA-typed donors. Study results and limitations: More clonal expansion characterized HLA-associated TCR beta chains than equally common others in a later analysis. Using the classifier, cytomegalovirus status was reportedly diagnosed with high specificity and sensitivity.

Only one count was recorded for this clone. Its antigen remains unknown. In the PCR, 60 Vbeta and 13 Jbeta primers were used. Profiled with immunoSEQ multiplex PCR; TCRdb holds only in-frame clones, not every one. The sample yields some 200,000 clones, 75% to 90% seen once. This CDR3 comprises 15 residues. Germline V gene data show CDR1 as SGHTA and CDR2 as FQGNSA. Trimming stripped 5 bases from V and 0 bases from J, with 13 bases between. V and J are TRBV7-2 and TRBJ1-1; D uncertain. The receptor's source is a man aged 45-60 years in good health and CMV-seronegative. Material: PBMCs. CDR3 sequence reads: CASSPRANMNTEAFF. CDR3 DNA sequence: TGTGCCAGCAGCCCCCGTGCGAATATGAACACTGAAGCTTTCTTT.